One sample yielded the 11 T cell receptor beta chains listed below, sequenced in a study of tissue T cells after allogeneic stem cell transplantation. Libraries were prepared by immunoSEQ multiplex PCR; TCRdb keeps only in-frame clonotypes and omits some of them. The sample lists about 50,000 clones, roughly 75% seen once, with 0.7% in the top ten. Sequencing was carried out using sorted cells pooled from one or two spleens. Every receptor here comes from a pool of C57BL/6 mice in good health.

As for this clone: The listed genes are named as in mouse. The CDR3 end falls 1 residue outside the read, so it is completed with the germline J gene. The rearrangement links TRBV14 to TRBJ2-1; TRBD1 aligns across 10 bases. V was pared by 4 bases and J by 7 bases, with 5 bases of the junction left unmatched. CDR3 length equals 14 residues. Germline CDR1 reads SGHDT; CDR2 reads FRDEAV. The sequenced CDR3 bases are TGTGCCAGCAGTCCCGGGACAGGGGTAGCTGAGCAGTTC. Residues: CASSPGTGVAEQF. The whole CDR3 protein is CASSPGTGVAEQFF.

This clone occurred once. The gene names here belong to mouse. The read finishes 1 residue shy of the CDR3 end, and the germline J gene is used to complete it. The rearrangement joins TRBV16 to TRBJ1-6, with a possible D match to TRBD1 (5 bases). TRBJ1-6 counts as an open reading frame of uncertain function. Germline values: CDR1 SGHSA, CDR2 FRNQAP. Trimming stripped 0 bases from V and 4 bases from J, with 10 bases between. The CDR3 extends over 16 amino acids. The covered CDR3 bases are TGTGCAAGCAGCTTAGAACGAGGGGAGTATAATTCGCCCCTCTAC. This encodes CASSLERGEYNSPLY. The full CDR3 protein is CASSLERGEYNSPLYF.

With regard to this clone: The genes are named according to mouse. Read coverage stops 1 residue before the CDR3 terminus; the germline J gene supplies the remainder. The chain combines TRBV13-2 with TRBJ2-7; tentative D call: TRBD2 (5 bases). CDR1 and CDR2 from the germline V gene are NNHNN and SYGAGS (reference sequence). This CDR3 is built from 14 residues. Trimming left V 0 bases short and J 3 bases short, with 10 bases between. The CDR3 DNA, read in part, is TGTGCCAGCGGTGATGCAACTGGTGTCTATGAACAGTAC. Translating gives CASGDATGVYEQY. The complete CDR3 protein is CASGDATGVYEQYF.

A remark on this clone: Here the gene names and germline are mouse. The CDR3 end is not reached by the read, which stops 1 residue before it; the germline J gene fills it in. V usage is TRBV15 and J usage is TRBJ1-4, with 9 bases lining up with TRBD1. CDR1 and CDR2 (germline): SGHND, FRSKSL. V lost 4 bases to trimming and J lost 3 bases; unmatched junction nucleotides: 6. There are 16 residues in the CDR3. The sequenced part of the CDR3 DNA is TGTGCCAGCAGTTCCCCCGGGACAGGGCCCAACGAAAGATTATTT. Protein product: CASSSPGTGPNERLF. The whole CDR3 region reads CASSSPGTGPNERLFF.

On this clone: Gene names refer to mouse genes. The read ends 1 residue before the CDR3 terminus; that terminus is restored from the germline J gene. The chain is built from TRBV15 and TRBJ2-1; 8 positions match TRBD2. Losses at the gene ends were 5 bases for V and 5 bases for J; bases not matched to a gene: 2. The V gene's germline CDR1 is SGHND and CDR2 FRSKSL. The CDR3 runs to 13 residues. CDR3: CASSRLGNAEQFF. The DNA read from the CDR3 is TGTGCCAGCAGTCGACTGGGGAATGCTGAGCAGTTC.

For this clone: Here the gene names and germline are mouse. The read finishes 1 residue shy of the CDR3 end, and the germline J gene is used to complete it. The V gene is TRBV2, the J gene TRBJ1-6; D is unclear. TRBJ1-6 is treated as an ORF (open reading frame) with a function not yet certain. Between the trimmed V and J ends, which lost 0 bases and 7 bases, there was a span of 7 bases. This CDR3 is 14 amino acids long. CDR1 and CDR2 from the germline V gene are LGHNA and YSYQKL. The sequenced part of the CDR3 DNA is TGTGCCAGCAGCCAAGAAAGGCAGAATTCGCCCCTCTAC. Translation: CASSQERQNSPLY. The CDR3 as a whole reads CASSQERQNSPLYF.

This clone occurred a few times. These gene names are mouse names. The CDR3 extends 1 residue past the end of the read, so its final part is completed from the germline J gene. The chain links TRBV20 to TRBJ2-7; D not resolved. CDR1 is GFQATS and CDR2 is STVNSAI in the germline V gene. CDR3 length: 12 amino acids. V lost 1 base and J 3 bases, leaving 7 bases between the germline ends. The CDR3 DNA, read in part, is TGTGGTGCTAGGGGGAGGATCTATGAACAGTAC. As protein: CGARGRIYEQY. The full CDR3 sequence reads CGARGRIYEQYF.

This clone has a single count. Genes and germline are mouse. The read halts 1 residue ahead of the CDR3 end, with the missing end drawn from the germline J gene. V gene TRBV13-1 combines with J gene TRBJ2-5; TRBD1 might be the D (6 bases). Germline V gene data show CDR1 as NSHNY and CDR2 as SYGAGN. CDR3 length: 14 residues. Trimming took off 5 bases at V and 0 bases at J, with 10 bases between the two ends. The CDR3 loop is CASRPGQNQDTQYF. CDR3 DNA, as far as it was read: TGTGCCAGCAGGCCGGGACAAAACCAAGACACCCAGTAC.

As for this clone: The gene names here belong to mouse. The CDR3 is cut off 1 residue early in the read; its end comes from the germline J gene. This chain uses TRBV26 with TRBJ1-6; possibly TRBD1 for D (5 bases). TRBJ1-6 is an open reading frame whose function is uncertain. Germline loops: CDR1 KGHPV, CDR2 FQNQEV (reference sequence). The V end was cut by 4 bases, the J end by 4 bases, with 8 bases between. The CDR3 spans 14 residues. CDR3 in amino acids: CASSPGPYNSPLYF. The sequenced part of the CDR3 DNA is TGTGCCAGCAGTCCGGGACCGTATAATTCGCCCCTCTAC.

About this clone itself: Gene labels here are mouse ones. The missing CDR3 end, 1 residue past where the read stops, is filled in from the germline J gene. The V call is TRBV2, the J call TRBJ2-1; TRBD1 matches at 8 bases. This CDR3 contains 13 residues. V shed 6 bases, J shed 3 bases, and the junction held 1 base outside the gene matches. Germline CDR1 is LGHNA and CDR2 is YSYQKL. CDR3 loop: CASRGQAYAEQFF. CDR3 DNA (partial): TGTGCCAGCAGGGGACAGGCCTATGCTGAGCAGTTC.

Comments on this clone: Genes and germline come from the mouse. The observed sequence ends 1 residue before the CDR3 terminus, with the missing tail filled in from the germline J gene. V is TRBV19 and J is TRBJ1-2, with 7 nucleotides matching TRBD1. Trimming removed 4 bases from V and 1 base from J; junction bases left unmatched: 4. Germline V CDR1 and CDR2: FNHDT, SITEND (reference sequence). The CDR3 consists of 14 residues. CDR3 DNA (partial): TGTGCCAGCAGTCCTCAGGGGGGAAACTCCGACTACACC. It translates to CASSPQGGNSDYT. The whole CDR3 is CASSPQGGNSDYTF.